The rows below give T cell receptor beta chains drawn from one sample of a study of cytomegalovirus exposure and HLA in healthy donors. The protocol was immunoSEQ multiplex PCR, while the TCRdb copy is restricted to in-frame clones and leaves out a portion. Counted here are some 190,000 clones, about 82% occurring once; the ten biggest clones make up 1.5% to 2%. Specimen: PBMCs. The source of these receptors is a young man in good health and CMV-seronegative. Each CDR3 is given with its conserved first and last residue.

TRBV5-1 | CASSPRGSGQETQYF
TRBV28 | CASSLAGQTYGYTF
TRBV5-1 | CASSSWTSGADTQYF
TRBV5-1 | CASSSRGDRDYGYTF
TRBV12-1 | CASSKQRYSYNSPLHF
TRBV18 | CASSPGQAPFF
TRBV28 | CASSPPGLGGRDTQYF
TRBV30 | CAWSPTGVEQYF
TRBV2 | CASSGSDEKLFF
TRBV7-8 | CASSPAGTGSLLKAKNIQYF
TRBV29-1 | CSGQGFGNTIYF
TRBV6-6 | CASSYAGPYNEQFF
TRBV2 | CASSYDRGGFYGYTF
TRBV9 | CASSATGREAFF
TRBV27 | CASSLGLAQDEQFF
TRBV6-1 | CASTPLPGQSYEQYF
TRBV5-1 | CASSLELGEQYF
TRBV2 | CASSDGTSENYEQYF
TRBV9 | CASSAIQGVRNTIYF
TRBV7-2 | CASSFSGGGTEAFF
TRBV9 | CASSVDPGQGNTEAFF
TRBV19 | CATSLTGLQETQYF
TRBV6-5 | CASSPQGASYEQYF
TRBV19 | CASIAAGQGFAEAFF
TRBV19 | CASMGHQGTEAFF
TRBV11-2 | CASSSESNTEAFF
TRBV30 | CAWEDWSSYNEQFF
TRBV28 | CASSLTGPLGQFF
TRBV29-1 | CSVVSSGGVDTQYF
TRBV10-1 | CASSELLIFRGLPWGNTIYF
TRBV7-2 | CASSSFPGGTYEQYF
TRBV30 | CACPDPPRGGYTF
TRBV7-9 | CSSSLTSGSSEQYF
TRBV6-5 | CASSYSRLAGTYEQYF
TRBV5-1 | CASSYGQGLDSPLHF
TRBV5-5 | CASSLSFGLAGVEQYF
TRBV28 | CASSRLTGGDGNTQYF
TRBV5-6 | CASSLRSLHGELFF
TRBV15 | CATNQLVQETQYF
TRBV6-1 | CASSEGLGPRGADTQYF
TRBV27 | CASSLYQGLLNTEAFF